These T cell receptor beta chains were read from a single sample in a study of technical replicates of blood from a few donors. Profiled with immunoSEQ multiplex PCR; TCRdb holds only in-frame clones, not every one. The sample has about 81,000 clones, 70% to 90% seen once; the top ten hold around 4%. Sequencing was performed on PBMCs. The receptor source for this set is a human donor in good health. Some clones in this sample may be carry-over from other donors' samples. CDR3s include the opening cysteine and the closing phenylalanine or tryptophan. D genes are given only for firm matches. Some rows mark clone size as missing; the rest say once, few, many or name a class of expanded clone.

size: .; D: TRBD2; J: TRBJ2-3; V: TRBV18; CDR3: CASSPASGSTDTQYF; DNA: TGTGCCAGCTCACCGGCTAGCGGCAGCACAGATACGCAGTATTTT
size: .; D: TRBD1; J: TRBJ1-5; V: TRBV19; CDR3: CASRSQGSAQPQHF; DNA: TGTGCCAGTAGATCACAGGGGTCAGCTCAGCCCCAGCATTTT
size: .; D: TRBD1; J: TRBJ1-2; V: TRBV25-1; CDR3: CASSESSQGVHGYTF; DNA: TGTGCCAGCAGTGAATCGTCGCAGGGGGTGCATGGCTACACCTTC
size: .; D: .; J: TRBJ1-6; V: TRBV7-2; CDR3: CASRDGTSSSPLHF; DNA: TGTGCCAGCAGAGACGGGACAAGTTCTTCACCCCTCCACTTT
size: once; D: TRBD2; J: TRBJ2-2; V: TRBV7-2; CDR3: CASSLVPAGGGTGELFF; DNA: TGTGCCAGCAGCTTAGTGCCAGCGGGGGGAGGAACCGGGGAGCTGTTTTTT
size: few; D: .; J: TRBJ1-1; V: TRBV5-4; CDR3: CASRGEQLNTEAFF; DNA: TGTGCCAGCAGAGGGGAACAGCTGAACACTGAAGCTTTCTTT
size: .; D: TRBD1; J: TRBJ2-3; V: TRBV6-1; CDR3: CASSDGQGATDTQYF; DNA: TGTGCCAGCAGTGATGGACAGGGGGCAACAGATACGCAGTATTTT
size: .; D: .; J: TRBJ2-2; V: TRBV2; CDR3: CASSEFQGNTGELFF; DNA: TGTGCCAGCAGTGAGTTTCAGGGTAATACCGGGGAGCTGTTTTTT
size: .; D: TRBD2; J: TRBJ2-3; V: TRBV7-2; CDR3: CASSRRLAGTTDTQYF; DNA: TGTGCCAGCAGCCGGAGGCTAGCGGGGACCACAGATACGCAGTATTTT
size: once; D: .; J: TRBJ2-3; V: TRBV7-8; CDR3: CASSLGDSGLGTDTQYF; DNA: TGTGCCAGCAGCTTAGGCGACTCCGGACTCGGCACAGATACGCAGTATTTT
size: .; D: .; J: TRBJ2-1; V: TRBV5-1; CDR3: CASSLTDNEQFF; DNA: TGCGCCAGCAGCTTGACAGACAATGAGCAGTTCTTC
size: .; D: .; J: TRBJ2-7; V: TRBV5-1; CDR3: CASPLYEQYF; DNA: TGCGCCAGCCCCTTATACGAGCAGTACTTC
size: .; D: .; J: TRBJ2-2; V: TRBV6-1; CDR3: CASTRGGENTGELFF; DNA: TGTGCCAGCACACGGGGCGGGGAGAACACCGGGGAGCTGTTTTTT
size: .; D: TRBD1; J: TRBJ2-7; V: TRBV4-3; CDR3: CASSQGQGDEQYF; DNA: TGCGCCAGCAGCCAAGGCCAGGGGGACGAGCAGTACTTC
size: .; D: TRBD1; J: TRBJ1-1; V: TRBV7-2; CDR3: CASRALGTGLGTEAFF; DNA: TGTGCCAGCAGGGCTCTAGGGACAGGGCTTGGGACTGAAGCTTTCTTT
size: .; D: .; J: TRBJ1-2; V: TRBV4-3; CDR3: CASSQDRGNYGYTF; DNA: TGCGCCAGCAGCCAAGACAGGGGAAACTATGGCTACACCTTC
size: .; D: .; J: TRBJ1-1; V: TRBV6-1; CDR3: CASREGAFF; DNA: TGTGCCAGCAGAGAGGGAGCTTTCTTT
size: few; D: .; J: TRBJ2-3; V: TRBV20-1; CDR3: CSAASGKGQYF; DNA: TGCAGTGCGGCCTCGGGGAAAGGGCAGTATTTT
size: .; D: .; J: TRBJ2-7; V: TRBV27; CDR3: CASSFDVGTGEQYF; DNA: TGTGCCAGCAGTTTTGACGTGGGTACGGGCGAGCAGTACTTC
size: .; D: .; J: TRBJ2-3; V: TRBV4-1; CDR3: CASSPVVADTQYF; DNA: TGCGCCAGCAGCCCAGTGGTCGCAGATACGCAGTATTTT
size: .; D: .; J: TRBJ2-1; V: TRBV5-1; CDR3: CASRESRYNEQFF; DNA: TGCGCCAGCAGAGAATCTAGATACAATGAGCAGTTCTTC
size: few; D: .; J: TRBJ1-1; V: TRBV9; CDR3: CASSQGRIVTEAFF; DNA: TGTGCCAGCAGTCAGGGAAGGATCGTCACTGAAGCTTTCTTT
size: .; D: TRBD2; J: TRBJ2-7; V: TRBV30; CDR3: CAWSVGGSSYEQYF; DNA: TGTGCCTGGAGTGTTGGCGGGAGCTCCTACGAGCAGTACTTC
size: .; D: .; J: TRBJ2-3; V: TRBV7-6; CDR3: CASGREDTQYF; DNA: TGTGCCAGCGGACGGGAAGATACGCAGTATTTT
size: .; D: .; J: TRBJ2-5; V: TRBV5-6; CDR3: CASSTLETQYF; DNA: TGTGCCAGCAGCACATTAGAGACCCAGTACTTC
size: .; D: .; J: TRBJ1-1; V: TRBV19; CDR3: CASSIDLRGATEAFF; DNA: TGTGCCAGTAGTATAGATCTGCGGGGGGCCACTGAAGCTTTCTTT
size: few; D: .; J: TRBJ1-1; V: TRBV19; CDR3: CASSKQGGNTEAFF; DNA: TGTGCCAGTAGTAAACAGGGTGGGAACACTGAAGCTTTCTTT
size: .; D: TRBD1; J: TRBJ1-2; V: TRBV7-9; CDR3: CASSIQTGSTPYGYTF; DNA: TGTGCCAGCAGCATCCAGACAGGGAGCACACCTTATGGCTACACCTTC
size: .; D: TRBD2; J: TRBJ2-3; V: TRBV4-2; CDR3: CASSQELAGGDTQYF; DNA: TGTGCCAGCAGCCAAGAACTAGCGGGGGGAGATACGCAGTATTTT
size: once; D: .; J: TRBJ2-7; V: TRBV9; CDR3: CASSVNSGGPYEQYF; DNA: TGTGCCAGCAGCGTTAACTCAGGGGGGCCCTACGAGCAGTACTTC
size: once; D: .; J: TRBJ2-7; V: TRBV7-2; CDR3: CASSLEFRHRGSYEQYF; DNA: TGTGCCAGCAGCTTAGAGTTCAGGCATCGGGGCTCCTACGAGCAGTACTTC
size: .; D: TRBD1; J: TRBJ2-3; V: TRBV5-1; CDR3: CASSSLQGQADTQYF; DNA: TGCGCCAGCAGCTCCCTACAGGGACAGGCAGATACGCAGTATTTT
size: few; D: .; J: TRBJ1-1; V: TRBV30; CDR3: CAWSIGTEAFF; DNA: TGTGCCTGGAGTATCGGGACAGAAGCTTTCTTT
size: .; D: .; J: TRBJ2-1; V: TRBV9; CDR3: CASSGTLQNEQFF; DNA: TGTGCCAGCAGCGGTACCTTACAGAATGAGCAGTTCTTC
size: .; D: .; J: TRBJ2-3; V: TRBV4-2; CDR3: CASSQETRTDTQYF; DNA: TGTGCCAGCAGCCAAGAAACTAGAACAGATACGCAGTATTTT
size: .; D: TRBD2; J: TRBJ2-1; V: TRBV7-9; CDR3: CASSEPGLAGINEQFF; DNA: TGTGCCAGCAGCGAACCGGGACTAGCGGGAATCAATGAGCAGTTCTTC
size: few; D: .; J: TRBJ1-2; V: TRBV29-1; CDR3: CSVDRTTAGLVYGYTF; DNA: TGCAGCGTTGACCGAACAACAGCAGGGTTGGTCTATGGCTACACCTTC
size: .; D: .; J: TRBJ1-1; V: TRBV30; CDR3: CAWRQSKNTEAFF; DNA: TGTGCCTGGAGACAGTCTAAGAACACTGAAGCTTTCTTT
size: .; D: .; J: TRBJ1-1; V: TRBV5-1; CDR3: CASSLEGRVGNTEAFF; DNA: TGCGCCAGCAGCTTGGAGGGCAGGGTAGGGAACACTGAAGCTTTCTTT
size: .; D: .; J: TRBJ2-7; V: TRBV5-6; CDR3: CASSLEQDYEQYF; DNA: TGTGCCAGCAGCTTGGAACAAGATTACGAGCAGTACTTC
size: .; D: TRBD1; J: TRBJ1-1; V: TRBV9; CDR3: CASSAGTVNTEAFF; DNA: TGTGCCAGCAGCGCTGGGACAGTGAACACTGAAGCTTTCTTT